A single sample is the source of the 2 T cell receptor beta chains below, sequenced in a study of T cells after yellow fever vaccination. TCRdb reprocessed the 5' RACE reads with MiXCR, giving one entry per CDR3 protein. The repertoire holds around 320,000 distinct CDR3 sequences, with approximately 10% as singletons. The sequenced sample was CD4+ T cells sorted from PBMCs, obtained 5 days after the yellow fever booster vaccination. These TCRs come from a man between 18 and 29 years old who received the YFV17D yellow fever vaccine.

This clonotype was counted between two and nine times. V gene TRBV7-8 combines with J gene TRBJ2-6, with D unresolved. The CDR3 runs 19 residues. The germline V gene has CDR1 SGHVS and CDR2 FQNEAQ. Between the trimmed V and J ends, which lost 2 bases and 1 base, there was a span of 18 bases. The CDR3 region is CASSLITVFPLSGANVLTF. The CDR3 DNA follows: TGTGCCAGCAGCTTAATTACAGTTTTTCCCCTATCTGGGGCCAACGTCCTGACTTTC.

The chain links TRBV14 to TRBJ2-3; 10 nucleotides align to TRBD2. Germline V gene lookup returns CDR1 SGHDN and CDR2 FVKESK. This CDR3 contains 17 residues. The junction had 5 bases not matched to a gene; V was cut back by 2 bases and J by 0 bases. The CDR3 spells CASSQPRTSGSTDTQYF. The CDR3 DNA is TGTGCCAGCAGCCAACCCCGGACTAGCGGTAGCACAGATACGCAGTATTTT.